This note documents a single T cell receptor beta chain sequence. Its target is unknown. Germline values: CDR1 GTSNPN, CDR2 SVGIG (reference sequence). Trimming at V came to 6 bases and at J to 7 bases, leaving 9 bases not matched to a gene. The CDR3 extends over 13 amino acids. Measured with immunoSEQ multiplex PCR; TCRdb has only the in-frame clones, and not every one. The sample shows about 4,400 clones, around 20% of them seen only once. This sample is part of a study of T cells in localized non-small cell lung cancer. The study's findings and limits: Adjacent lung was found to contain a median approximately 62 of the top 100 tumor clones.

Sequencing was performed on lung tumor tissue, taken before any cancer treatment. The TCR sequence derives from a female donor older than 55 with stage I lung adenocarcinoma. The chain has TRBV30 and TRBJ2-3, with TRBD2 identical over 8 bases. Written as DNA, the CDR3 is TGTGCCTGTACAGCGGGAGCGGGAAATACGCAGTATTTT. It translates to CACTAGAGNTQYF.